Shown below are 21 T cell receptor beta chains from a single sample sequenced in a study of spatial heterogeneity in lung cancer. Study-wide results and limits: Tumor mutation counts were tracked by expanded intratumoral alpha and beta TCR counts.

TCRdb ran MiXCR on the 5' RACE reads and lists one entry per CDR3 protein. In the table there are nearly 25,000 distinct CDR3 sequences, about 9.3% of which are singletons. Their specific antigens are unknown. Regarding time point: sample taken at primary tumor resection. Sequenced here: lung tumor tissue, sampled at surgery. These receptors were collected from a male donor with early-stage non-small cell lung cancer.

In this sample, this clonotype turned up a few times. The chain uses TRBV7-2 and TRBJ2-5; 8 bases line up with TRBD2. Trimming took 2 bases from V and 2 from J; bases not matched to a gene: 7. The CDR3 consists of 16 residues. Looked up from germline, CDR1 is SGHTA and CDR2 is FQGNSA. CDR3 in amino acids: CASSLYPGGLQETQYF. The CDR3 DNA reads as TGTGCCAGCAGCTTATATCCGGGGGGGCTTCAAGAGACCCAGTACTTC.

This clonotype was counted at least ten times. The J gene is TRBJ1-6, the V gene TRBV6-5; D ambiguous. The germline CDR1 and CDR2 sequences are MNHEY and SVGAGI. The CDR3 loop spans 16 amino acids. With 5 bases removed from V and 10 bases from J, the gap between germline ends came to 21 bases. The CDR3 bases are TGTGCCAGCAGTCTCCTAAGAGGGTTCACGGAGTCACCCCTCCACTTT. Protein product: CASSLLRGFTESPLHF.

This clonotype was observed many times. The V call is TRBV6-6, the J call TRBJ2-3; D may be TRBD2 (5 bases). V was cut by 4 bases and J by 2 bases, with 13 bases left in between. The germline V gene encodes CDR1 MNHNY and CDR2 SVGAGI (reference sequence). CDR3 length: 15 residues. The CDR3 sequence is CASSSYGILTDTQYF. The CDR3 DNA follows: TGTGCCAGCAGTTCGTACGGGATCCTCACAGATACGCAGTATTTT.

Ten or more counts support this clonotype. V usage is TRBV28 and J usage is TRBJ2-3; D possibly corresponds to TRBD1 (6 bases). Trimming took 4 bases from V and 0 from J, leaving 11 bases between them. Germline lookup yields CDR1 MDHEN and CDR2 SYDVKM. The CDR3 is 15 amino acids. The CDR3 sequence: CASSSGEPSTDTQYF. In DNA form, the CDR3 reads TGTGCCAGCAGTTCAGGGGAGCCTAGCACAGATACGCAGTATTTT.

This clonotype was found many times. In DNA, the CDR3 is TGTGCCATCAGTGTGCGGACAGCAGATACGCAGTATTTT. Translating it yields CAISVRTADTQYF. V and J are TRBV10-3 and TRBJ2-3; TRBD1 might be the D (6 bases). Germline V gene data show CDR1 as ENHRY and CDR2 as SYGVKD. There are 13 residues in the CDR3. Deletions cut 4 bases from V and 4 bases from J, with 9 bases between.

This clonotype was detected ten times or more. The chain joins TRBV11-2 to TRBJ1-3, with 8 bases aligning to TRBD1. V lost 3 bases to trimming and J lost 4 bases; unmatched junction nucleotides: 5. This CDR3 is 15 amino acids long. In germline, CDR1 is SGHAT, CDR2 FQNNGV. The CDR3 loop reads CASSFSRGHGNTIYF. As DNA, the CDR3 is TGTGCCAGCAGCTTCTCCAGGGGGCACGGAAACACCATATATTTT.

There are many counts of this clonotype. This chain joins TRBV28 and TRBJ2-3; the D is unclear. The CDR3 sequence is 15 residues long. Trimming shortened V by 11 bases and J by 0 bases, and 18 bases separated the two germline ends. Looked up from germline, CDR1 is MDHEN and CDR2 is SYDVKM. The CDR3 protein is CAWSASIPSTDTQYF. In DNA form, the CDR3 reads TGTGCCTGGAGCGCAAGTATCCCAAGCACAGATACGCAGTATTTT.

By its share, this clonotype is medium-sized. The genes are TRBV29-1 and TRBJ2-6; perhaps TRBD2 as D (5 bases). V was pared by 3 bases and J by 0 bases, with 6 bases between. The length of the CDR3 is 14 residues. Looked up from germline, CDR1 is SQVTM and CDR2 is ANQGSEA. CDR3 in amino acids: CSVDAGSGANVLTF. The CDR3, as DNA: TGCAGCGTTGACGCGGGCTCTGGGGCCAACGTCCTGACTTTC.

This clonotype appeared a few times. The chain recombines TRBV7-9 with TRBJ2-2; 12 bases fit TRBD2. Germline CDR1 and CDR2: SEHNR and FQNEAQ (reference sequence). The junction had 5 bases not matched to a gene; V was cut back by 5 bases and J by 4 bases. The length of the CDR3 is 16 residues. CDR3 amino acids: CASSGLAGSFTGELFF. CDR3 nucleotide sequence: TGTGCCAGCAGCGGACTAGCGGGGTCCTTCACCGGGGAGCTGTTTTTT.

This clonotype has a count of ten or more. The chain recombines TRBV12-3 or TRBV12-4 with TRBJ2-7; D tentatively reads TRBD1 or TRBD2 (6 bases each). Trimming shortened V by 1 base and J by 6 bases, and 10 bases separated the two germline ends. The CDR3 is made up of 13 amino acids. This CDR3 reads CASSLVEGGEQYF. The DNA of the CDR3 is TGTGCCAGCAGTTTAGTAGAGGGGGGCGAGCAGTACTTC.

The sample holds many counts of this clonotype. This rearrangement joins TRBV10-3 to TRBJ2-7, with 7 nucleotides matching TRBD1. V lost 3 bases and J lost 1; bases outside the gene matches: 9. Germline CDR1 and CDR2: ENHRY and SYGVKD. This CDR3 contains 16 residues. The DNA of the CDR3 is TGTGCCATCAGTGAAAAGGGGGCAGGGGGATCCTACGAGCAGTACTTC. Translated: CAISEKGAGGSYEQYF.

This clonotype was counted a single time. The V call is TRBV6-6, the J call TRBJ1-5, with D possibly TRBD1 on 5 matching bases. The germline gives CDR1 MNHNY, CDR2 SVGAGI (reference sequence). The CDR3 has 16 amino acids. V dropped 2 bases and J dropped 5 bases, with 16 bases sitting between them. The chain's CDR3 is CASSYGGEGRHQPQHF. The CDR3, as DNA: TGTGCCAGCAGTTACGGAGGGGAGGGGAGGCATCAGCCCCAGCATTTT.

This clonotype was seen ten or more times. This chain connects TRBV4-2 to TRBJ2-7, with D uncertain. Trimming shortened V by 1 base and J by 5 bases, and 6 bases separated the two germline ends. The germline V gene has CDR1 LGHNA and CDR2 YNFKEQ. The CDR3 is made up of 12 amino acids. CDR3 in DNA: TGTGCCAGCAGCCAAGGAAATAACGAGCAGTACTTC. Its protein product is CASSQGNNEQYF.

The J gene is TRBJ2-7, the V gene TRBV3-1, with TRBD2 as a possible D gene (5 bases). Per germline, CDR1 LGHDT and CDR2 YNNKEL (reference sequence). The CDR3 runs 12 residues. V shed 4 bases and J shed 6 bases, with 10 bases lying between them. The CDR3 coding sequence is TGTGCCAGCAGCCGCGGGCCCCTCGAGCAGTACTTC. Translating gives CASSRGPLEQYF.

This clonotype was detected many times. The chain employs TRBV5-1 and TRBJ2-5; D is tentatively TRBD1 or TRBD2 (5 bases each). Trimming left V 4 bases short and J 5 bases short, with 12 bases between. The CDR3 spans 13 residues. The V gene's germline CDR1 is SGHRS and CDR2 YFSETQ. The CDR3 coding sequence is TGCGCCAGCAGCGGGGCGCGCGGGGAGACCCAGTACTTC. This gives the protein CASSGARGETQYF. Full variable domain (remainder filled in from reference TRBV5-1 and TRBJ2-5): KAGVTQTPRYLIKTRGQQVTLSCSPISGHRSVSWYQQTPGQGLQFLFEYFSETQRNKGNFPGRFSGRQFSNSRSEMNVSTLELGDSALYLCASSGARGETQYFGPGTRLLVL.

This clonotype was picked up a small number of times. The DNA for the CDR3 is TGTGCCAGCAGCTCCTTGGGACAGAGCAATCAGCCCCAGCATTTT. Protein sequence: CASSSLGQSNQPQHF. The rearrangement joins TRBV5-5 to TRBJ1-5; 7 nucleotides align to TRBD1. This CDR3 comprises 15 residues. V was clipped by 3 bases and J by 1 base; unmatched bases: 4. CDR1 and CDR2 (germline): SGHKS, YYEKEE (reference sequence).

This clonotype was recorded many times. CDR3: CASSSTVAVEQYF. CDR3 bases: TGCGCCAGCAGCTCGACAGTGGCGGTCGAGCAGTACTTC. The chain is built from TRBV5-1 and TRBJ2-7; D is perhaps TRBD1 (5 bases). CDR3 length equals 13 residues. The V end was cut by 3 bases, the J end by 6 bases, with 13 bases between. CDR1 and CDR2 (germline): SGHRS, YFSETQ.

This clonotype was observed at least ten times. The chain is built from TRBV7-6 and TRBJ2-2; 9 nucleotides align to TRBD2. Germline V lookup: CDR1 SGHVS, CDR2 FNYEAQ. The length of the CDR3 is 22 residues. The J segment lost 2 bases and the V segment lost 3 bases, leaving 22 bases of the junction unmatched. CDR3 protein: CASSLRSRISRAGGNNTGELFF. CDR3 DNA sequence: TGTGCCAGCAGCTTGCGCAGTCGGATTTCCCGAGCGGGGGGAAATAACACCGGGGAGCTGTTTTTT.

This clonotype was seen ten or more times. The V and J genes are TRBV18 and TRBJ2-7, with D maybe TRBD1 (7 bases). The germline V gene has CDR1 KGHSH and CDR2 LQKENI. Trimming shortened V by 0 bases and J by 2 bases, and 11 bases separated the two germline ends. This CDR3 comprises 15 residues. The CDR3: CASSPPSRGAYEQYF. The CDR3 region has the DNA TGTGCCAGCTCACCACCGAGCAGGGGGGCCTACGAGCAGTACTTC.

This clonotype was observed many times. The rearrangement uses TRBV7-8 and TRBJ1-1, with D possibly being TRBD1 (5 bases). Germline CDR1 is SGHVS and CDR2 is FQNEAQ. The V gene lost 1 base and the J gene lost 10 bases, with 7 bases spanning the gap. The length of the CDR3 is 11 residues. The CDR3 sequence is CASSLVGAAFF. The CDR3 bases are TGTGCCAGCAGCTTAGTAGGGGCAGCTTTCTTT. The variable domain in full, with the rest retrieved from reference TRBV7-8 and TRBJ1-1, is GAGVSQSPRYKVAKRGQDVALRCDPISGHVSLFWYQQALGQGPEFLTYFQNEAQLDKSGLPSDRFFAERPEGSVSTLKIQRTQQEDSAVYLCASSLVGAAFFGQGTRLTVV.

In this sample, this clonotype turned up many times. Here the CDR3 DNA reads TGCAGTGCCGGCCCCGGAGGAGCCTACGAGCAGTACTTC. Translation gives CSAGPGGAYEQYF. The rearrangement joins TRBV20-1 to TRBJ2-7; weak D call: TRBD2 (5 bases). CDR3 length equals 13 residues. CDR1 DFQATT and CDR2 SNEGSKA come from the germline V gene (reference sequence). The V gene lost 6 bases and the J gene lost 2 bases, with 14 bases spanning the gap.